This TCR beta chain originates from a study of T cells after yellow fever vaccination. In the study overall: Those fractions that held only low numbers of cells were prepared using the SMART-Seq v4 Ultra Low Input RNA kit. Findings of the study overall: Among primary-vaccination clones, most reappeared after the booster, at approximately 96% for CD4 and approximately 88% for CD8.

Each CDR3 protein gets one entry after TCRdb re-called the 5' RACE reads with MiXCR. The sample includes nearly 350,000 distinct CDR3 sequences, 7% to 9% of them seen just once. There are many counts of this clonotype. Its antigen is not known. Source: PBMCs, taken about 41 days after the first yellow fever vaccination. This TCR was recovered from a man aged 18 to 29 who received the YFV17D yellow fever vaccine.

The CDR3 DNA reads TGTGCCAGCAGTGTGGTAGAGAACACTGAAGCTTTCTTT. Amino acid sequence: CASSVVENTEAFF. The chain couples TRBV2 to TRBJ1-1; D call uncertain. Germline loops: CDR1 SNHLY, CDR2 FYNNEI. V lost 4 bases, J lost 1 base, and 7 bases lay in between. This CDR3 contains 13 residues.